The subject of this entry is one T cell receptor beta chain. Its cognate antigen is unknown. This entry belongs to a study of spatial heterogeneity in lung cancer. About the study: Alpha-chain sequences were detected in numbers that were consistently lower than beta-chain sequences. Study results and caveats: Tumor mutation counts were tracked by expanded intratumoral alpha and beta TCR counts.

Single TCR cDNA molecules each had their own unique molecular identifier. TCRdb redid the calling of the 5' RACE reads with MiXCR, one entry per CDR3 protein. The sample lists fewer than 30,000 distinct CDR3 sequences; approximately 7% were seen once. V was trimmed by 1 base and J by 3 bases, leaving 3 bases between them. Germline CDR1 and CDR2: LGHDT and YNNKEL (reference sequence). This CDR3 is built from 13 residues. Documented time point: sample taken at primary tumor resection. Sequencing covered unsorted whole RNA taken from tumor, nontumor lung or frozen PBMC. This sequence originates from a male donor with early-stage non-small cell lung cancer. The sample consisted of lung tumor tissue, taken at surgery. This chain joins TRBV3-1 and TRBJ2-2; D gene uncertain. The CDR3 here is CASSQVDTGELFF. The DNA of the CDR3 is TGTGCCAGCAGCCAAGTTGACACCGGGGAGCTGTTTTTT.